This T cell receptor beta chain was found in a study of T-cell reconstitution after alpha-beta-depleted transplantation in children (dated by TCRdb to about 2016). As for the study more broadly: Using TCR repertoire profiling, the study quantitatively followed how T-cell immune reconstitution unfolded in children after TCRalphabeta/CD19-depleted allogeneic hematopoietic cell transplantation.

In this sample, this clonotype turned up a few times. The antigen it binds to is not known. The input lacks base qualities; no much larger clone sits a single base away. This specimen's treatment or condition label, interpreted: allogeneic hematopoietic cell transplantation with graft depleted of TCRalphabeta T cells and CD19 B cells. The transplant recipients were children given TCRalphabeta/CD19-depleted allogeneic hematopoietic cell grafts. Looking up the germline V gene yields CDR1 KGHSH and CDR2 LQKENI. V sheds 2 bases and J sheds 1 base, leaving 14 bases between their ends. The CDR3, cysteine through phenylalanine, is 16 amino acids long. Only the CDR3 part of the read is kept: 48 bases, read in frame from the first base. Library preparation was by PCR. Sequencing was carried out with an Illumina HiSeq 2500. Molecular barcoding was employed in the preparation of TCR libraries, with unique molecular identifiers being used to normalize TCRbeta repertoire quantification. The raw public reads went through TCRdb reprocessing: fastp at Q25, MiXCR clone calling, in-frame beta chains kept. Rows are unified per CDR3 protein, each entry keeping the most common DNA and genes. Recorded for this sample are approximately 800,000 distinct CDR3 sequences; roughly 15% of them occurred a single time. About 4.6% of the sample belongs to the ten largest clones.

What the work shows at the level of the full study, not this receptor alone: The apparently early alphabetaT-cell count recovery about two months after transplant was reportedly dependent on only several hundred rapidly expanded clones derived from non-depleted graft cells. Over subsequent months, a decline in hyperexpanded clone frequencies was noted, and after one year, T-cell counts and TCRbeta diversity were mostly ascribed to newly produced T cells. The high TCRbeta diversity at day 60 in some patients was ascribed to recipient T cells and intrathymic progenitors that had survived conditioning.

The specimen was PBMCs, mostly from graft donor cells, collected 360 days after TCRalphabeta/CD19-depleted stem cell transplant. The source is a male patient aged 10-17 years who had a stem cell transplant for acute lymphoblastic leukemia, so the T cells may come from the graft donor. This chain joins TRBV18 to TRBJ1-1; no D gene can be assigned with confidence. DNA sequence: TGTGCCAGCTCACCATCGGAATTCGTCGCGAACACTGAAGCTTTCTTT. Translated, it reads CASSPSEFVANTEAFF.